Presented here are 24 T cell receptor beta chains from one specimen sequenced in a study of cytomegalovirus exposure and HLA in healthy donors (dated by TCRdb to about 2017). Library creation used the immunoSEQ multiplex PCR assay. A mixture of 60 forward primers for TCR Vbeta segments and 13 reverse primers for TCR Jbeta segments was used in the multiplex PCR. In TCRdb, the immuneACCESS table is reduced to in-frame sequences with V and J assigned. These tables do not hold every clone; where another copy was compared, an unresolved V gene accounts for under half, and the others remain unexplained. The sample data list approximately 85,000 clones, and approximately 70% of these were observed just once. The ten largest clones add up to roughly 10% of the sample. Sequencing was done on a sample of PBMCs. Source of these receptors: a woman aged 40 to 50 in good health and CMV-seropositive.

The count of this clone is one. The junction departs from the called germline gene at one end, perhaps through a read error. The chain combines TRBV2 with TRBJ1-2; no clear D gene. Germline V gene data show CDR1 as SNHLY and CDR2 as FYNNEI. This CDR3 has 14 amino acids. The DNA for the CDR3 is TGTGCCAGCAGACTGGACTCTTGGAACTATGGCTACCCCTTC. It yields the protein CASRLDSWNYGYPF.

The chain combines TRBV23-1 with TRBJ1-2, with 8 nucleotides matching TRBD1. TRBV23-1 is reported as an ORF; its role is uncertain. The CDR3 consists of 13 residues. Germline trimming cut 3 bases from V and 5 bases from J; bases unmatched to any gene: 2. CDR3 protein: CASSHRGPYGYTF. CDR3 DNA sequence: TGCGCCAGCAGTCACAGGGGGCCATATGGCTACACCTTC.

The chain combines TRBV6-5 with TRBJ1-1, with 7 positions matching TRBD1. This CDR3 is built from 13 residues. The germline V gene encodes CDR1 MNHEY and CDR2 SVGAGI. The V and J ends lost 6 bases and 3 bases, in that order; junction bases with no gene match: 4. CDR3 sequence: CASSNRGYTEAFF. The CDR3 DNA sequence: TGTGCCAGCAGCAACAGGGGCTACACTGAAGCTTTCTTT.

The chain carries TRBV18 and TRBJ2-5; D gene ambiguous. V was shortened by 3 bases and J by 4 bases, with 18 bases between the two germline ends. CDR1 and CDR2 (germline): KGHSH, LQKENI. The CDR3 consists of 16 residues. The CDR3 here is CASSPFTPAARETQYF. The DNA of the CDR3 is TGTGCCAGCTCACCGTTCACCCCCGCGGCCCGAGAGACCCAGTACTTC.

The chain carries TRBV7-2 and TRBJ1-5; TRBD1 matches 7 bases. Losses at the gene ends were 4 bases for V and 6 bases for J; bases not matched to a gene: 9. The CDR3 runs to 15 residues. Germline CDR1 is SGHTA and CDR2 is FQGNSA. The CDR3 region has the DNA TGTGCCAGCAGCTCAGGACAGGCTGTAGCTCAGCCCCAGCATTTT. Its translation: CASSSGQAVAQPQHF.

This clone was detected only once. The CDR3 region is CASSLGGGRSYNEQFF. CDR3 DNA sequence: TGTGCCAGCAGCTTAGGGGGGGGTCGCTCCTACAATGAGCAGTTCTTC. The rearrangement links TRBV7-2 to TRBJ2-1; 7 nucleotides match TRBD2. Looked up from germline, CDR1 is SGHTA and CDR2 is FQGNSA. J was trimmed by 0 bases and V by 1 base; bases with no gene match: 3. The CDR3 extends over 16 amino acids. The variable domain in full, completed from reference TRBV7-2 and TRBJ2-1, reads GAGVSQSPSNKVTEKGKDVELRCDPISGHTALYWYRQSLGQGLEFLIYFQGNSAPDKSGLPSDRFSAERTGGSVSTLTIQRTQQEDSAVYLCASSLGGGRSYNEQFFGPGTRLTVL.

V is TRBV7-3 and J is TRBJ2-3; TRBD2 matches 8 bases. The J segment lost 2 bases and the V segment lost 6 bases, leaving 7 bases of the junction unmatched. The CDR3 spans 15 residues. The germline V gene has CDR1 SGHTA and CDR2 FQGTGA. The CDR3 protein is CASSFGGVDTDTQYF. As DNA, the CDR3 is TGTGCCAGCAGTTTCGGGGGGGTCGACACAGATACGCAGTATTTT.

The chain links TRBV9 to TRBJ2-5; 8 bases map to TRBD1. The V and J ends lost 0 bases and 1 base, in that order; junction bases with no gene match: 8. The CDR3 contains 17 residues. Germline assignment: CDR1 SGDLS and CDR2 YYNGEE. In DNA, the CDR3 is TGTGCCAGCAGCGTAGGAGCTCGACAGGGGTTCCAAGAGACCCAGTACTTC. Protein product: CASSVGARQGFQETQYF.

A few counts support this clone. V and J are TRBV6-5 and TRBJ2-5, with 8 nucleotides matching TRBD2. V lost 6 bases and J lost 4; bases outside the gene matches: 4. Per germline, CDR1 MNHEY and CDR2 SVGAGI. The CDR3 is 13 amino acids. Here the CDR3 reads CASSRAGGETQYF. CDR3 bases: TGTGCCAGCAGCCGCGCGGGGGGAGAGACCCAGTACTTC.

The chain links TRBV30 to TRBJ2-3; 13 bases map to TRBD2. The V and J ends lost 2 bases and 3 bases, in that order; junction bases with no gene match: 8. Germline assignment: CDR1 GTSNPN and CDR2 SVGIG (reference sequence). The CDR3 spans 17 residues. The CDR3, as DNA: TGTGCCTGGAGTCCCACCTGGGGACTAGCGGGAACAGATACGCAGTATTTT. Translated, it gives CAWSPTWGLAGTDTQYF.

This sequence joins TRBV27 and TRBJ1-5, with unresolved D. V lost 5 bases to trimming and J lost 11 bases, with 13 bases between them. CDR1 is MNHEY and CDR2 is SMNVEV in the germline V gene (reference sequence). The CDR3 is made up of 12 amino acids. The CDR3, as DNA: TGTGCCAGCAGTCCACCTTCCGGGTCCCAGCATTTT. It encodes CASSPPSGSQHF.

The chain joins TRBV6-1 to TRBJ2-4; 7 bases agree with TRBD1. Germline CDR1 is MNHNS and CDR2 is SASEGT. This CDR3 comprises 13 residues. V shed 10 bases and J 3 bases; nucleotides not matched to a gene: 6. CDR3 loop: CATTGTDKNIQYF. Here the CDR3 DNA reads TGTGCCACCACCGGGACAGACAAAAACATTCAGTACTTC.

This clone was seen only a few times. This chain joins TRBV6-1 and TRBJ2-3, with D hard to call. Germline CDR1 reads MNHNS; CDR2 reads SASEGT. Trimming pared 4 bases from V and 9 bases from J, leaving 17 bases between. The CDR3 totals 14 residues. The CDR3 is CASSALPSRETQYF. The CDR3 DNA sequence: TGTGCCAGCAGTGCACTCCCTTCCCGAGAGACGCAGTATTTT.

DNA for the CDR3: TGCGCCAGCAGCCGAGACCAGGGACAGTCCACAGATACGCAGTATTTT. Residues: CASSRDQGQSTDTQYF. This sequence joins TRBV4-1 and TRBJ2-3, with 7 bases that match TRBD1. The germline gives CDR1 MGHRA, CDR2 YSYEKL. The junction had 9 bases not matched to a gene; V was cut back by 4 bases and J by 2 bases. This CDR3 is built from 16 residues.

The chain couples TRBV5-1 to TRBJ2-3; TRBD2 matches at 10 bases. Germline trimming cut 0 bases from V and 2 bases from J; bases unmatched to any gene: 3. The CDR3 is made up of 16 amino acids. Germline V gene sequence: CDR1 SGHRS, CDR2 YFSETQ. CDR3: CASSLGLAGLTDTQYF. CDR3 nucleotide sequence: TGCGCCAGCAGCTTGGGACTAGCGGGCCTCACAGATACGCAGTATTTT.

V gene TRBV6-4 combines with J gene TRBJ2-1; 9 nucleotides agree with TRBD2. In germline, CDR1 is MRHNA, CDR2 SNTAGT. This CDR3 contains 18 residues. The ends lost 3 bases at V and 9 bases at J; junction bases unmatched: 18. The CDR3 loop is CASSDIGASGISLGEQFF. CDR3 nucleotide sequence: TGTGCCAGCAGTGATATTGGTGCTAGCGGGATATCCCTGGGTGAGCAGTTCTTC.

This chain joins TRBV5-1 and TRBJ2-7; weak D call: TRBD1 (5 bases). The CDR3 consists of 16 residues. Trimming stripped 4 bases from V and 0 bases from J, with 17 bases between. The V gene's germline CDR1 is SGHRS and CDR2 YFSETQ. This chain's CDR3 is CASSITPRTRSYEQYF. CDR3 nucleotide sequence: TGCGCCAGCAGCATCACCCCTAGGACACGCTCCTACGAGCAGTACTTC.

This clone was seen a few times. The rearrangement joins TRBV4-1 to TRBJ2-3; a weak D match, TRBD2 (5 bases). Deletions cut 0 bases from V and 0 bases from J, with 10 bases between. CDR3 size: 16 residues. Germline lookup yields CDR1 MGHRA and CDR2 YSYEKL. As DNA, the CDR3 is TGCGCCAGCAGCCAAGAAGGGCGGGCTAGCACAGATACGCAGTATTTT. This translates into CASSQEGRASTDTQYF.

The chain uses TRBV10-1 and TRBJ1-1; D is ambiguous. V dropped 9 bases and J dropped 10 bases, with 21 bases sitting between them. There are 13 residues in the CDR3. The germline V gene has CDR1 WNHNN and CDR2 SYGVQD (reference sequence). Here the CDR3 reads CARGLRLRPGAFF. CDR3 sequence (DNA): TGCGCCAGAGGACTCAGACTCCGCCCTGGAGCTTTCTTT.

About this clone itself: The germline gene is not matched at one end of the junction; a read error may be the cause. The chain uses TRBV30 and TRBJ1-2, with TRBD1 as a possible D gene (6 bases). Per the germline V gene, CDR1 is GTSNPN and CDR2 is SVGIG (reference sequence). There are 16 residues in the CDR3. CDR3: CAWSYRSSTGNYGYPF. The DNA for the CDR3 is TGTGCCTGGAGTTACAGGTCCTCCACAGGGAACTATGGCTACCCCTTC.

The chain carries TRBV5-1 and TRBJ2-1; D possibly corresponds to TRBD1 (6 bases). Germline V gives CDR1 SGHRS, CDR2 YFSETQ. The CDR3 loop spans 15 amino acids. V lost 7 bases, J lost 3 bases, and 17 bases lay in between. CDR3 sequence reads: CASQITGNSYNEQFF. The CDR3 nucleotides read TGCGCCAGCCAGATAACAGGGAATAGCTACAATGAGCAGTTCTTC. Filled out from reference TRBV5-1 and TRBJ2-1, the complete variable domain reads KAGVTQTPRYLIKTRGQQVTLSCSPISGHRSVSWYQQTPGQGLQFLFEYFSETQRNKGNFPGRFSGRQFSNSRSEMNVSTLELGDSALYLCASQITGNSYNEQFFGPGTRLTVL.

CDR3 amino acids: CASSTGLLNTEAFF. CDR3 coding DNA: TGTGCCAGCAGTACGGGACTCCTGAACACTGAAGCTTTCTTT. The chain links TRBV27 to TRBJ1-1; D may be TRBD1 (5 bases). The CDR3 is 14 amino acids. Trimming cost V 5 bases and J 0 bases, with 10 bases left between them. From germline, CDR1 is MNHEY and CDR2 SMNVEV (reference sequence).

This rearrangement joins TRBV4-1 to TRBJ2-3, with TRBD2 matching over 10 bases. CDR1 and CDR2 from the germline V gene are MGHRA and YSYEKL. The V gene end was trimmed by 0 bases and the J gene end by 6 bases; junction bases not matched to a gene: 6. This CDR3 has 16 amino acids. CDR3 bases: TGCGCCAGCAGCCAAGAATATGGAGCGGGAGGGGATACGCAGTATTTT. Its translation is CASSQEYGAGGDTQYF.

The V gene is TRBV5-4, the J gene TRBJ2-1, with 7 nucleotides matching TRBD2. CDR3 length: 14 amino acids. Trimming removed 2 bases from V and 5 bases from J; junction bases left unmatched: 4. Germline lookup yields CDR1 SGHNT and CDR2 YYREEE (reference sequence). The CDR3 DNA is TGTGCCAGCAGCTTTCCTAGCGGACACAATGAGCAGTTCTTC. Translation: CASSFPSGHNEQFF. The variable domain in full, completed from reference TRBV5-4 and TRBJ2-1, reads ETGVTQSPTHLIKTRGQQVTLRCSSQSGHNTVSWYQQALGQGPQFIFQYYREEENGRGNFPPRFSGLQFPNYSSELNVNALELDDSALYLCASSFPSGHNEQFFGPGTRLTVL.